This TCR beta chain was documented in a study of blood T cells in healthy people across ages. Next came a second PCR, run for roughly 7 to 12 cycles, which used a sample-barcoded 5' primer along with a J-beta primer mix. One entry per CDR3 protein results from TCRdb running MiXCR on the 5' RACE reads. Of under 850,000 distinct CDR3 sequences listed, around 36% are singletons. This CDR3 is 17 amino acids long. Trimming cost V 2 bases and J 1 base, with 17 bases left between them. Per germline, CDR1 SGHTA and CDR2 FQGNSA. Each donor gave roughly 9.8 milliliters of peripheral blood. This clonotype was observed a few times.

The chain links TRBV7-2 to TRBJ1-1; D possibly corresponds to TRBD1 (6 bases). The sequenced sample consisted of blood. This sequence originates from a man aged 18 to 35 in good health. DNA of the CDR3: TGTGCCAGCAGCTTAAGGGGGGCAGGCGGACCGAACACTGAAGCTTTCTTT. It codes for CASSLRGAGGPNTEAFF.